A single sample gave rise to the 2 T cell receptor beta chains below, sequenced in a study of cytomegalovirus exposure and HLA in healthy donors. Sequencing was performed with immunoSEQ multiplex PCR; in TCRdb, only in-frame clones are kept and a portion is missing. The table shows tens of thousands of clones, with around nine tenths occurring only once. The sequenced sample was PBMCs. The source of these receptors is a woman between 18 and 29 years old in good health and CMV-seropositive.

This clone was detected only once. The chain uses TRBV6-6 and TRBJ2-5, with D hard to call. The germline CDR1 and CDR2 sequences are MNHNY and SVGAGI (reference sequence). V gave up 4 bases and J gave up 4 bases, with 7 bases separating them. The CDR3 is 12 amino acids. CDR3 coding DNA: TGTGCCAGCAGTTCCGTACTAGAGACCCAGTACTTC. It is translated as CASSSVLETQYF.

The CDR3 coding sequence is TGTGCCAGCAGTGAAGGGACAGGGGGACACGAGCAGTACTTC. This encodes CASSEGTGGHEQYF. This chain connects TRBV2 to TRBJ2-7; 10 bases fit TRBD1. In germline, CDR1 is SNHLY, CDR2 FYNNEI. The ends lost 1 base at V and 5 bases at J; junction bases unmatched: 2. The CDR3 contains 14 residues.